The sequence of this T cell receptor (beta chain) was determined in a study of CD8 T cells in ankylosing spondylitis. Libraries for TCR beta were made by quantitative 5'-RACE with molecular barcodes. TCRdb itself ran the 5' RACE reads through MiXCR, one entry per CDR3 protein. The sample holds some 840,000 distinct CDR3 sequences, approximately 12% seen once. Study-level findings and limits: A TCR beta motif made of fewer than ten highly homologous variants seemed typical of ankylosing spondylitis blood. Certain motif variants had earlier appeared in reactive arthritis synovial fluid and blood. Disease-linked clones bore a CD8+ phenotype and were relatively rare in peripheral blood. Matched ankylosing spondylitis synovial fluid reportedly contained a significantly enriched population of disease-linked clones.

There are 14 residues in the CDR3. Trimming removed 6 bases at V and 5 bases at J, with 19 bases between. CDR1 and CDR2 (germline): DFQATT, SNEGSKA (reference sequence). With regard to this clonotype: Its antigen is unknown.

The TCR sequence derives from a male donor with ankylosing spondylitis. Sequencing input: blood, either unsorted or a sorted T cell fraction (not recorded which). The J gene is TRBJ2-5, the V gene TRBV20-1; perhaps TRBD2 as D (6 bases). In DNA, the CDR3 is TGCAGTGCCCGTGGTTCGGGGGATCGGGAGACCCAGTACTTC. Its protein product is CSARGSGDRETQYF.